The 21 T cell receptor beta chains listed next were all sequenced from one sample in a study of blood T cell repertoires in COVID-19 (dated by TCRdb to about 2020). Library creation used the immunoSEQ multiplex PCR assay. Imported from immuneACCESS, the table was reduced by TCRdb to in-frame sequences with V and J called. These copies leave out some clones; in studies compared against another copy, an unresolved V gene accounts for under half, and the cause of the remainder is not known. Here the sample has over 150,000 clones; about 90% occur a single time. The top ten hold 0.45% to 0.65% of the sample. The sample taken for sequencing was peripheral blood. Every receptor here comes from a man aged 45-65 years with acute or convalescent COVID-19.

The chain employs TRBV6-5 and TRBJ2-5, with TRBD1 matching 8 bases. Germline V gives CDR1 MNHEY, CDR2 SVGAGI. Trimming took 2 bases from V and 3 from J; bases not matched to a gene: 2. The CDR3 is 14 amino acids. CDR3 sequence (DNA): TGTGCCAGCAGTTACGCAGGGGGCGAAGAGACCCAGTACTTC. Its translation: CASSYAGGEETQYF.

J is TRBJ2-1 and V is TRBV28; D may be TRBD1 (6 bases). The V end was cut by 8 bases, the J end by 0 bases, with 14 bases between. This CDR3 spans 15 amino acids. Germline V gene data show CDR1 as MDHEN and CDR2 as SYDVKM. The CDR3 sequence is CASGDGGSSYNEQFF. The CDR3 DNA reads as TGTGCCAGCGGAGATGGGGGCAGCTCCTACAATGAGCAGTTCTTC.

The chain has TRBV28 and TRBJ2-3, with 12 bases identical to TRBD2. Germline V CDR1 and CDR2: MDHEN, SYDVKM. This CDR3 contains 15 residues. V was pared by 11 bases and J by 2 bases, with 8 bases of the junction left unmatched. The CDR3 is CASLAGGPTTDTQYF. The DNA for the CDR3 is TGTGCCTCCCTAGCGGGAGGGCCAACCACAGATACGCAGTATTTT.

This clone was recorded a few times. This chain connects TRBV30 to TRBJ1-2; the D is unclear. Per the germline V gene, CDR1 is GTSNPN and CDR2 is SVGIG (reference sequence). This CDR3 is 13 amino acids long. V lost 1 base and J 3 bases, leaving 9 bases between the germline ends. The CDR3 spells CAWSGQIYYGYTF. In DNA form, the CDR3 reads TGTGCCTGGAGTGGGCAGATCTACTATGGCTACACCTTC.

The chain uses TRBV5-1 and TRBJ2-7; TRBD2 matches at 11 bases. The CDR3 is made up of 15 amino acids. Germline values: CDR1 SGHRS, CDR2 YFSETQ. Trimming removed 5 bases from V and 4 bases from J; junction bases left unmatched: 8. The CDR3 DNA follows: TGCGCCAGCAGTTCAACTAGCGGGAGAGTTTACGAGCAGTACTTC. This codes for CASSSTSGRVYEQYF.

The V and J genes are TRBV2 and TRBJ1-2, with 7 bases identical to TRBD1. The germline V gene has CDR1 SNHLY and CDR2 FYNNEI. This CDR3 has 14 residues. The J segment lost 8 bases and the V segment lost 4 bases, leaving 10 bases of the junction unmatched. The CDR3 DNA reads as TGTGCCAGCAGTGTTCGTACAGGGGATAAAGGCTACACCTTC. Translation: CASSVRTGDKGYTF.

The chain couples TRBV4-1 to TRBJ2-2; 10 bases line up with TRBD2. The V gene end was trimmed by 0 bases and the J gene end by 7 bases; junction bases not matched to a gene: 5. The CDR3 spans 16 residues. Germline assignment: CDR1 MGHRA and CDR2 YSYEKL. This chain's CDR3 is CASSQELAGAGGELFF. In nucleotides, the CDR3 is TGCGCCAGCAGCCAAGAGCTAGCGGGGGCTGGCGGGGAGCTGTTTTTT.

The chain employs TRBV2 and TRBJ2-1; 15 bases agree with TRBD2. CDR3 length: 15 amino acids. Germline CDR1 and CDR2: SNHLY and FYNNEI. The J segment lost 12 bases and the V segment lost 4 bases, leaving 7 bases of the junction unmatched. The CDR3 is CASSGGLAGGGRQFF. The CDR3 DNA reads TGTGCCAGCAGTGGGGGACTAGCGGGAGGAGGGAGGCAGTTCTTC.

The V call is TRBV5-6, the J call TRBJ1-5; D unresolved. CDR3 length equals 14 residues. Trimming took off 4 bases at V and 0 bases at J, with 8 bases between the two ends. Germline loops: CDR1 SGHDT, CDR2 YYEEEE. The CDR3 reads CASSPTGSNQPQHF. CDR3 nucleotide sequence: TGTGCCAGCAGCCCGACGGGTAGCAATCAGCCCCAGCATTTT.

The count of this clone is one. The chain joins TRBV3-1 (or the pseudogene TRBV3-2) to TRBJ2-3, with 10 bases matching TRBD2. The junction had 4 bases not matched to a gene; V was cut back by 4 bases and J by 0 bases. CDR1 and CDR2 (germline): LGHDT, YNNKEL (reference sequence). This CDR3 spans 16 amino acids. The CDR3 nucleotides are TGTGCCAGCAGCCCTAGCGGGGGCCTCAGCACAGATACGCAGTATTTT. Protein sequence: CASSPSGGLSTDTQYF.

V is TRBV7-3 and J is TRBJ1-2; D might be TRBD1 (6 bases). Germline V lookup: CDR1 SGHTA, CDR2 FQGTGA. Trimming left V 8 bases short and J 2 bases short, with 12 bases between. CDR3 length equals 13 residues. For the CDR3, the DNA is TGTGCCAGCGCAGGGGCTGGCAACTATGGCTACACCTTC. It yields the protein CASAGAGNYGYTF.

The V gene is TRBV5-4, the J gene TRBJ2-3, with 7 nucleotides matching TRBD2. Germline loops: CDR1 SGHNT, CDR2 YYREEE (reference sequence). V lost 5 bases to trimming and J lost 2 bases; unmatched junction nucleotides: 2. This CDR3 region has 13 residues. The CDR3 nucleotides read TGTGCCAGCAGGGGAGGGGACACAGATACGCAGTATTTT. This translates into CASRGGDTDTQYF.

V is TRBV5-4 and J is TRBJ2-1, with TRBD2 as a possible D gene (5 bases). The CDR3 has 14 residues. Germline CDR1 reads SGHNT; CDR2 reads YYREEE (reference sequence). The V gene lost 0 bases and the J gene lost 6 bases, with 10 bases spanning the gap. In DNA form, the CDR3 reads TGTGCCAGCAGCTTGGGCTCGCGGGTCAATGAGCAGTTCTTC. It translates to CASSLGSRVNEQFF. The whole variable domain, filled in from reference TRBV5-4 and TRBJ2-1, reads ETGVTQSPTHLIKTRGQQVTLRCSSQSGHNTVSWYQQALGQGPQFIFQYYREEENGRGNFPPRFSGLQFPNYSSELNVNALELDDSALYLCASSLGSRVNEQFFGPGTRLTVL.

V and J are TRBV27 and TRBJ1-2, with TRBD1 matching over 7 bases. This CDR3 has 15 amino acids. Germline trimming cut 6 bases from V and 1 base from J; bases unmatched to any gene: 8. CDR1 and CDR2 from the germline V gene are MNHEY and SMNVEV (reference sequence). CDR3 sequence: CASRPTGRNNYGYTF. CDR3 DNA sequence: TGTGCCAGCAGGCCGACAGGGAGAAATAACTATGGCTACACCTTC.

V is TRBV28 and J is TRBJ1-2; unclear D gene. The length of the CDR3 is 12 residues. CDR1 MDHEN and CDR2 SYDVKM come from the germline V gene. Trimming took 6 bases from V and 0 from J, leaving 5 bases between them. The chain's CDR3 is CASRLANYGYTF. Written as DNA, the CDR3 is TGTGCCAGCAGACTCGCTAACTATGGCTACACCTTC.

The chain couples TRBV7-2 to TRBJ2-1; maybe TRBD2 (5 bases). This CDR3 is built from 12 residues. V lost 2 bases and J lost 9, with 8 bases in between. CDR1 is SGHTA, CDR2 FQGNSA, per germline. The CDR3 reads CASSLNEGEQFF. The CDR3 bases are TGTGCCAGCAGCTTAAATGAGGGTGAGCAGTTCTTC.

The chain couples TRBV28 to TRBJ1-2; 10 positions match TRBD1. Germline assignment: CDR1 MDHEN and CDR2 SYDVKM. The CDR3 consists of 13 residues. Germline trimming cut 3 bases from V and 8 bases from J; bases unmatched to any gene: 3. The DNA of the CDR3 is TGTGCCAGCAGTTTCGGGACAGGGGAAGGCTACACCTTC. The encoded protein is CASSFGTGEGYTF.

The V and J genes are TRBV7-9 and TRBJ1-4; tentative D call: TRBD1 (5 bases). CDR3 length equals 15 residues. Trimming removed 5 bases at V and 6 bases at J, with 16 bases between. The germline V gene has CDR1 SEHNR and CDR2 FQNEAQ (reference sequence). In DNA form, the CDR3 reads TGTGCCAGCAGCCCGGGAGGGGCGTATGATGAAAAACTGTTTTTT. Amino acids: CASSPGGAYDEKLFF.

The V call is TRBV5-1, the J call TRBJ1-4, with a tentative D call TRBD1 (6 bases). CDR1 SGHRS and CDR2 YFSETQ come from the germline V gene. The CDR3 sequence is 15 residues long. V lost 3 bases to trimming and J lost 4 bases, with 13 bases between them. Here the CDR3 reads CASSSQQGVNEKLFF. CDR3 nucleotides: TGCGCCAGCAGCTCCCAACAGGGAGTTAATGAAAAACTGTTTTTT.

V gene TRBV30 combines with J gene TRBJ1-1; a possible D gene is TRBD1 (6 bases). The CDR3 loop spans 13 amino acids. CDR1 is GTSNPN, CDR2 SVGIG, per germline (reference sequence). V shed 1 base and J shed 5 bases, with 11 bases lying between them. The CDR3 DNA reads TGTGCCTGGAGTGGGACAGAAGGTACTGAAGCTTTCTTT. It specifies CAWSGTEGTEAFF.

Written as DNA, the CDR3 is TGTGCCAGCAGGTTCGGGACTAGTATGTACTACGAGCAGTACTTC. Protein sequence: CASRFGTSMYYEQYF. The chain is built from TRBV5-5 and TRBJ2-7, with TRBD2 identical over 8 bases. The trim removed 5 bases at V and 3 bases at J, leaving 10 bases unmatched. From germline, CDR1 is SGHKS and CDR2 YYEKEE (reference sequence). This CDR3 contains 15 residues.